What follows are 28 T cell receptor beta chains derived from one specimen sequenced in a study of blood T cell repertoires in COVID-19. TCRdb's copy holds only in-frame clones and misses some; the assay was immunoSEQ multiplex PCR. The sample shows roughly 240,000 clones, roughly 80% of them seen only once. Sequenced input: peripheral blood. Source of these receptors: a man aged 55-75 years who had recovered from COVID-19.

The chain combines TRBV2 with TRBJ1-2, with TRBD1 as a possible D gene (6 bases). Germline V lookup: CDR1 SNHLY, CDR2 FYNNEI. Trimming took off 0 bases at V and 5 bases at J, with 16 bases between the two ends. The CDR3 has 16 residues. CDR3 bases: TGTGCCAGCAGTGAAGCGACACAGGGATTTGGTTATGGCTACACCTTC. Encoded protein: CASSEATQGFGYGYTF. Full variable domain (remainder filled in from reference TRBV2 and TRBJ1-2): EPEVTQTPSHQVTQMGQEVILRCVPISNHLYFYWYRQILGQKVEFLVSFYNNEISEKSEIFDDQFSVERPDGSNFTLKIRSTKLEDSAMYFCASSEATQGFGYGYTFGSGTRLTVV.

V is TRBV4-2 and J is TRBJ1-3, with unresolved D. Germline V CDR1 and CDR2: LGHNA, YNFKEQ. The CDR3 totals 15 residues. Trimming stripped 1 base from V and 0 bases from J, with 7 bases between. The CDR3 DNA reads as TGTGCCAGCAGCCAAGGACTGAACTCTGGAAACACCATATATTTT. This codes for CASSQGLNSGNTIYF.

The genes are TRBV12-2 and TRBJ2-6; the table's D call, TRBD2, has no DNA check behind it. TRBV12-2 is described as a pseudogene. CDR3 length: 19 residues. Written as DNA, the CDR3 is TGTGCAAGTCGCTTAGCGATAAGGTCCGGGAGCTCTGGGGCCAACGTCCTGACTTTC. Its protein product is CASRLAIRSGSSGANVLTF.

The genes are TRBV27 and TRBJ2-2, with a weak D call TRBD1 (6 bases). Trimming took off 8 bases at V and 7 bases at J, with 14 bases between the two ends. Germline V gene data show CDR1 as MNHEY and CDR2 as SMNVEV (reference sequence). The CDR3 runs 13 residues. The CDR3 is CASGPTGHGELFF. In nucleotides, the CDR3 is TGTGCCAGCGGGCCAACAGGGCACGGGGAGCTGTTTTTT.

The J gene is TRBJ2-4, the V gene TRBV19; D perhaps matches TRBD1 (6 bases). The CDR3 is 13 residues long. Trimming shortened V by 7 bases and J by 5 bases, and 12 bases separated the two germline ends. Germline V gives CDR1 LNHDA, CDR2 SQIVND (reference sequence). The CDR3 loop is CASKEPGENIQYF. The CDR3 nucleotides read TGTGCCAGTAAGGAACCAGGGGAAAACATTCAGTACTTC.

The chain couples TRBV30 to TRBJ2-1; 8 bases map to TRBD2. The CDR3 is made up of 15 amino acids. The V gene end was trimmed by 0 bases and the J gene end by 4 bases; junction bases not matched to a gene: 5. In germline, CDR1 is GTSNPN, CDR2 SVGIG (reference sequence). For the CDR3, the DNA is TGTGCCTGGAGTGTCGGTAGCGGGGTTTACAATGAGCAGTTCTTC. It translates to CAWSVGSGVYNEQFF.

The CDR3 DNA sequence: TGTGCCAGCAGCTTCGGGGGTAGGACCGGGGAGCTGTTTTTT. Encoded protein: CASSFGGRTGELFF. V usage is TRBV7-9 and J usage is TRBJ2-2, with D perhaps TRBD2 (6 bases). This CDR3 contains 14 residues. CDR1 is SEHNR and CDR2 is FQNEAQ in the germline V gene (reference sequence). V lost 3 bases to trimming and J lost 5 bases, with 10 bases between them.

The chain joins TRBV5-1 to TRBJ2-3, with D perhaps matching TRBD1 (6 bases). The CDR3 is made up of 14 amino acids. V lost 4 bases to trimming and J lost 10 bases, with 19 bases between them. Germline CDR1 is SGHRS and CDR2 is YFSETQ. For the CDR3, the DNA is TGCGCCAGCAGCAAGCAGGGGCCTGCTTCCCCGCAGTATTTT. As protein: CASSKQGPASPQYF.

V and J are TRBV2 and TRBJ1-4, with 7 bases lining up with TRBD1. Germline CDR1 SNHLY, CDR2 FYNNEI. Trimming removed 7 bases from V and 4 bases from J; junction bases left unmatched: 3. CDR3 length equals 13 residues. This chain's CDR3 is CASNRQGNEKLFF. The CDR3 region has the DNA TGTGCCAGCAACCGACAGGGTAATGAAAAACTGTTTTTT.

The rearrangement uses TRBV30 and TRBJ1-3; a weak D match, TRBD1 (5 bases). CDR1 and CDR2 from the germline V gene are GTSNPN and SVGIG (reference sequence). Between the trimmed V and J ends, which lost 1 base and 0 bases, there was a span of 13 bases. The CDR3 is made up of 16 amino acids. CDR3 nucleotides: TGTGCCTGGAGTGACCAAACAGGTCGCTCTGGAAACACCATATATTTT. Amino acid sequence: CAWSDQTGRSGNTIYF.

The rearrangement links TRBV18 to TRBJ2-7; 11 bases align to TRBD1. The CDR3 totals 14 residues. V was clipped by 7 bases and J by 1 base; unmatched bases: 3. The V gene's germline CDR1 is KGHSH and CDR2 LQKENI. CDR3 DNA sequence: TGTGCCAGCTTGGGACAGGGGGGATCCTACGAGCAGTACTTC. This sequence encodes CASLGQGGSYEQYF.

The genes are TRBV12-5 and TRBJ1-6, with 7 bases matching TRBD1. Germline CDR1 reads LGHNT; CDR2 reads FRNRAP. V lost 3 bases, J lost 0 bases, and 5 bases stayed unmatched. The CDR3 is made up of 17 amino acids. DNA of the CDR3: TGTGCTAGTGGTTTTCGACAGGGATTCTCCTATAATTCACCCCTCCACTTT. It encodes CASGFRQGFSYNSPLHF.

The CDR3 DNA reads as TGCGCCAGCAGCTTGGACACCGCGGCAAGAACTGAAGCTTTCTTT. This translates into CASSLDTAARTEAFF. The gene calls are TRBV5-1 and TRBJ1-1; D unresolved. The CDR3 sequence is 15 residues long. The V and J ends lost 0 bases and 5 bases respectively, with 14 bases between them. Germline CDR1 reads SGHRS; CDR2 reads YFSETQ.

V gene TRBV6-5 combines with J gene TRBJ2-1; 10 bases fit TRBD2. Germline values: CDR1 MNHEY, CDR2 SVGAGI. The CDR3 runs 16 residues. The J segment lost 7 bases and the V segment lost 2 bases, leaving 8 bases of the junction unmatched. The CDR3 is CASSYRGTSVPNEQFF. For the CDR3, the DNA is TGTGCCAGCAGTTACCGCGGGACTAGCGTTCCAAATGAGCAGTTCTTC.

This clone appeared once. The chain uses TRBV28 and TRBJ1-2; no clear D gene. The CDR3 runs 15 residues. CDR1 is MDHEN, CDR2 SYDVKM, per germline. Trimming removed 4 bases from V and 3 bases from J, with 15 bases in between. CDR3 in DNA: TGTGCCAGCAGTTCTCCCGGTTTCGAGGACTATGGCTACACCTTC. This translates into CASSSPGFEDYGYTF.

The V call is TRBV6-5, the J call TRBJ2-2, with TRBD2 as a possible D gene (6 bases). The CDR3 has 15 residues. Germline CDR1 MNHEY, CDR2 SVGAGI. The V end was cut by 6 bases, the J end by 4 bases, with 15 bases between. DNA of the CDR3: TGTGCCAGCAGAGCGGAGGGACTTTCCACCGGGGAGCTGTTTTTT. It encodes CASRAEGLSTGELFF.

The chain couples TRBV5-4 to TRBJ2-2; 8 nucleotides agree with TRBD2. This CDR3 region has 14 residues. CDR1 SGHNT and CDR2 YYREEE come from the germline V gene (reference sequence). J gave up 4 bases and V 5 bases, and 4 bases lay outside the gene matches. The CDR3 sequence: CASRPGGSTGELFF. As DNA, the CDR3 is TGTGCCAGCAGGCCGGGGGGGAGCACCGGGGAGCTGTTTTTT.

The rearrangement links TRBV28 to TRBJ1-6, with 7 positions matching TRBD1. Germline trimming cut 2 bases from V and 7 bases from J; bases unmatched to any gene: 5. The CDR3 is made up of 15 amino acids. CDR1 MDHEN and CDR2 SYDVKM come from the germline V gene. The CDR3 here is CASSLDRARNSPLHF. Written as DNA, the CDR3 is TGTGCCAGCAGTTTAGACAGGGCGAGGAATTCACCCCTCCACTTT.

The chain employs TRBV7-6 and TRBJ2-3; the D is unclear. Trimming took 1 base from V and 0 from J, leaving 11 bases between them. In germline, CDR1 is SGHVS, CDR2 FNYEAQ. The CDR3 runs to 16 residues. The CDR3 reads CASSLVEITSTDTQYF. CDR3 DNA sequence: TGTGCCAGCAGCTTAGTTGAGATTACTAGCACAGATACGCAGTATTTT.

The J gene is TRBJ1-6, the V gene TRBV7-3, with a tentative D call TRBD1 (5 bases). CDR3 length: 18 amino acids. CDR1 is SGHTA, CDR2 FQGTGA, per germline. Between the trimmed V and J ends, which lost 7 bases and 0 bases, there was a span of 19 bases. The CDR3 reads CASNLTNGGLSYNSPLHF. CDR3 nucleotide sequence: TGTGCCAGCAACCTTACAAACGGGGGACTCTCCTATAATTCACCCCTCCACTTT.

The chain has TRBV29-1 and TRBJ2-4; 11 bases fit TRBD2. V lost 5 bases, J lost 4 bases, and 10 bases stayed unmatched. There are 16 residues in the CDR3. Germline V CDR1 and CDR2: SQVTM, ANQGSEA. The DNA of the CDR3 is TGCAGCGTTAGCCTTGTCCTAGCGGGGGGAAAAAACATTCAGTACTTC. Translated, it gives CSVSLVLAGGKNIQYF.

The CDR3 spells CASSLNTASTDTQYF. The DNA of the CDR3 is TGTGCCAGCAGCTTGAATACAGCCTCCACAGATACGCAGTATTTT. The chain has TRBV5-4 and TRBJ2-3; D gene uncertain. Trimming pared 1 base from V and 2 bases from J, leaving 11 bases between. The length of the CDR3 is 15 residues. The germline gives CDR1 SGHNT, CDR2 YYREEE (reference sequence).

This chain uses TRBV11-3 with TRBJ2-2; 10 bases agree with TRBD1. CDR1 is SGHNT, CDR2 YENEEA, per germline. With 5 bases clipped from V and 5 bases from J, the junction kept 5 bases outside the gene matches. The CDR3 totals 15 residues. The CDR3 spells CASSPGTGVTGELFF. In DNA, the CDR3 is TGTGCCAGCAGCCCCGGGACAGGGGTAACCGGGGAGCTGTTTTTT.

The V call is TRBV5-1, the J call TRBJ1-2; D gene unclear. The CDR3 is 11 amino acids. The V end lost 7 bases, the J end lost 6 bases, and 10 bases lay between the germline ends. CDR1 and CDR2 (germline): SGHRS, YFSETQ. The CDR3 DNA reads TGCGCCAGCGGTGATTCAGATGGCTACACCTTC. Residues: CASGDSDGYTF.

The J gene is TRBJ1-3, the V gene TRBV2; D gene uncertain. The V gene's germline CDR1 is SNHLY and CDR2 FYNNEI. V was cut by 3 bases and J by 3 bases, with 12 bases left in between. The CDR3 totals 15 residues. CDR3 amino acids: CASSDSGVLGNTIYF. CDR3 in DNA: TGTGCCAGCAGTGATTCGGGAGTCCTTGGAAACACCATATATTTT.

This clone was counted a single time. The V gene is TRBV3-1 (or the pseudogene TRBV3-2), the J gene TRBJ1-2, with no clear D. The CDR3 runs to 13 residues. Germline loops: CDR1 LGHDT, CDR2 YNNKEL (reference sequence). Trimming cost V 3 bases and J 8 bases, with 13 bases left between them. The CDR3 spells CASSQAYPGGYTF. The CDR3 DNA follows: TGTGCCAGCAGCCAGGCATACCCGGGGGGCTACACCTTC.

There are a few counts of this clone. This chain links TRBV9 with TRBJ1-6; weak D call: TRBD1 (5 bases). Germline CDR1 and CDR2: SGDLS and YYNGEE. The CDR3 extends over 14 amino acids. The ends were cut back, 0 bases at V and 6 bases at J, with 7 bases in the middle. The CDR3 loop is CASSVAGANSPLHF. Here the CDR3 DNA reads TGTGCCAGCAGCGTAGCTGGGGCTAATTCACCCCTCCACTTT.

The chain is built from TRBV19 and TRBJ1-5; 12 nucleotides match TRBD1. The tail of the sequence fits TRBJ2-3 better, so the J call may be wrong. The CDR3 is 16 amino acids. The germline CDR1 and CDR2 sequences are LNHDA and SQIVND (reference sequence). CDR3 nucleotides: TGTGCCAGTAGTATTCCGGGACAGGGGGCGCGGCAGCCCCAGTATTTT. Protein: CASSIPGQGARQPQYF.